The 8 T cell receptor beta chains listed next were all sequenced from one sample in a study of blood T cell repertoires in COVID-19. Assay used: immunoSEQ multiplex PCR; TCRdb lists only in-frame clones, some missing. This table holds 84,000 or so clones, approximately 85% found once. Sequencing was performed on peripheral blood. The receptor set was obtained from a man between 65 and 80 years old with acute or convalescent COVID-19.

The V call is TRBV19, the J call TRBJ2-2; D is unresolved. The CDR3 has 15 residues. V lost 8 bases and J lost 1, with 14 bases in between. Looked up from germline, CDR1 is LNHDA and CDR2 is SQIVND (reference sequence). CDR3 coding DNA: TGTGCCAGTTCACCCTATCCAGGGAACACCGGGGAGCTGTTTTTT. Amino acids: CASSPYPGNTGELFF.

The rearrangement uses TRBV4-3 and TRBJ2-5; 7 bases align to TRBD2. Unmatched junction bases numbered 16, after V lost 1 base and J lost 5 bases. There are 18 residues in the CDR3. Germline V gene sequence: CDR1 LGHNA, CDR2 YSLEER. The CDR3 DNA sequence: TGCGCCAGCAGCCAAGGACGAGCTAGCGGATGGTCGGTGGAGACCCAGTACTTC. Its protein product is CASSQGRASGWSVETQYF.

The chain carries TRBV27 and TRBJ2-7; the match to TRBD2 covers 9 bases. Looked up from germline, CDR1 is MNHEY and CDR2 is SMNVEV (reference sequence). The trim removed 8 bases at V and 4 bases at J, leaving 6 bases unmatched. The CDR3 consists of 13 residues. The CDR3, as DNA: TGTGCCAGCGGTAGCGGGAGTTTGTACGAGCAGTACTTC. As protein: CASGSGSLYEQYF.

The J gene is TRBJ1-6, the V gene TRBV7-9; D unresolved. Trimming pared 0 bases from V and 8 bases from J, leaving 17 bases between. CDR1 and CDR2 (germline): SEHNR, FQNEAQ (reference sequence). The CDR3 has 17 amino acids. CDR3 residues: CASSLARGTIVHSPLHF. DNA for the CDR3: TGTGCCAGCAGCTTAGCGCGGGGAACGATCGTGCATTCACCCCTCCACTTT.

This sequence joins TRBV10-3 and TRBJ1-3; D not certain. V lost 8 bases, J lost 0 bases, and 5 bases lay in between. The CDR3 is 12 amino acids. Germline V gene data show CDR1 as ENHRY and CDR2 as SYGVKD. The CDR3 is CAIGSSGNTIYF. The CDR3 DNA reads as TGTGCCATCGGTAGCTCTGGAAACACCATATATTTT.

This chain uses TRBV11-1 with TRBJ2-7; the match to TRBD2 covers 7 bases. There are 15 residues in the CDR3. V lost 5 bases to trimming and J lost 7 bases; unmatched junction nucleotides: 14. Germline lookup yields CDR1 SGHAT and CDR2 FQDESV (reference sequence). CDR3 in DNA: TGTGCCAGCAGCCCCCCGGGAGGAGGCCGGGGGGAGCAGTACTTC. Its protein is CASSPPGGGRGEQYF.

The gene calls are TRBV7-2 and TRBJ1-2; D unclear. Germline V gene sequence: CDR1 SGHTA, CDR2 FQGNSA. V was cut by 1 base and J by 7 bases, with 7 bases left in between. CDR3 length: 12 amino acids. CDR3 residues: CASSLEVGGYTF. The DNA of the CDR3 is TGTGCCAGCAGCTTAGAAGTCGGTGGCTACACCTTC.

The table lists this clone with a count of one. This chain links TRBV5-1 with TRBJ1-1; D is undetermined. Trimming removed 3 bases from V and 1 base from J, with 10 bases in between. The CDR3 extends over 14 amino acids. CDR1 and CDR2 from the germline V gene are SGHRS and YFSETQ. For the CDR3, the DNA is TGCGCCAGCAGCTCCCAAACGGGGAACACTGAAGCTTTCTTT. Translating gives CASSSQTGNTEAFF.